These T cell receptor beta chains were read from a single sample in a study of human T cells and chemical hapten exposure. TCRdb passed the RACE reads through MiXCR, listing each CDR3 protein once. The table lists 95,000 or so distinct CDR3 sequences, approximately 10% of them singletons. The sample consisted of whole blood, taken in connection with sensitization to the hapten diphenylcyclopropenone (DPC). These receptors were collected from a woman between 40 and 55 years old with alopecia areata. Some clones in this sample may be carry-over from other donors' samples. Each CDR3 is given with its conserved first and last residue. The order of the fields is V gene, D gene, clone size, J gene, CDR3 protein, CDR3 DNA. The D gene is left open where the match is weak. Rows may omit the clone size; those that give it use once, few, many or a size class.

>TRBV9|TRBD1|-|TRBJ1-2
CASSQTGAYGYTF
TGTGCCAGCAGCCAGACAGGGGCCTATGGCTACACCTTC
>TRBV6-2/TRBV6-3|TRBD2|few|TRBJ2-1
CASSSPPGMTSGRVEQFF
TGTGCCAGCAGTTCTCCCCCAGGGATGACTAGCGGGAGGGTTGAGCAGTTCTTC
>TRBV29-1|-|few|TRBJ2-1
CSVEDQGSERPSSYNEQFF
TGCAGCGTTGAAGATCAGGGTAGCGAGCGCCCGAGCTCCTACAATGAGCAGTTCTTC
>TRBV6-5|TRBD1|-|TRBJ1-4
CASSQRQGLGGEKLFF
TGTGCCAGCAGTCAACGACAGGGGCTGGGGGGAGAAAAACTGTTTTTT
>TRBV29-1|-|-|TRBJ1-1
CSARVRDEAFF
TGCAGCGCTCGGGTTAGAGACGAAGCTTTCTTT
>TRBV7-9|TRBD2|few|TRBJ2-3
CASSFRRESDTQYF
TGTGCCAGCAGCTTTCGGCGGGAGTCAGATACGCAGTATTTT
>TRBV15|TRBD1|many|TRBJ1-4
CATSREDRGRTNEKLFF
TGTGCCACCAGCAGAGAGGACAGGGGGCGAACTAATGAAAAACTGTTTTTT
>TRBV11-1|-|-|TRBJ2-3
CASSQWDGKDTDTQYF
TGTGCCAGCAGCCAATGGGACGGGAAAGACACAGATACGCAGTATTTT
>TRBV3-2|-|-|TRBJ2-1
CASSPPPEAKDEQFF
TGTGCCAGCAGTCCACCTCCGGAGGCCAAGGATGAGCAGTTCTTC
>TRBV29-1|-|-|TRBJ2-2
CSVGAPGVTGELFF
TGCAGCGTTGGAGCCCCCGGTGTGACCGGGGAGCTGTTTTTT
>TRBV7-2|-|few|TRBJ2-5
CASSEWGNQETQYF
TGTGCCAGCAGCGAGTGGGGGAATCAAGAGACCCAGTACTTC
>TRBV6-2/TRBV6-3|TRBD2|-|TRBJ2-7
CASSYSPPGAGVIHYEQYF
TGTGCCAGCAGTTACTCGCCCCCTGGAGCGGGGGTAATACACTACGAGCAGTACTTC
>TRBV7-9|-|-|TRBJ1-1
CASSLGRRKAFF
TGTGCCAGCAGCTTAGGCCGCCGAAAAGCTTTCTTT
>TRBV20-1|-|-|TRBJ2-7
CSARPVAGWSSYEQYF
TGCAGTGCTAGACCTGTCGCAGGGTGGAGCTCCTACGAGCAGTACTTC
>TRBV11-3|TRBD2|few|TRBJ2-2
CASSLGLAKGPGELFF
TGTGCCAGCAGCTTAGGACTAGCAAAGGGCCCCGGGGAGCTGTTTTTT
>TRBV27|TRBD1|many|TRBJ2-7
CASSFDRGNEQYF
TGTGCCAGCAGTTTCGACAGGGGAAACGAGCAGTACTTC
>TRBV9|-|-|TRBJ1-2
CASSVSANYGYTF
TGTGCCAGCAGCGTATCAGCTAACTATGGCTACACCTTC
>TRBV7-6|TRBD2|many|TRBJ2-1
CASSLTSGAYNEQFF
TGTGCCAGCAGTCTCACTAGCGGAGCCTACAATGAGCAGTTCTTC
>TRBV10-3|TRBD1|-|TRBJ2-7
CAISDPTGGRYEQYF
TGTGCCATCAGTGACCCCACAGGGGGAAGGTACGAGCAGTACTTC
>TRBV24-1|-|few|TRBJ1-1
CATSDGMFTEAFF
TGTGCCACCAGTGATGGTATGTTTACTGAAGCTTTCTTT
>TRBV28|-|many|TRBJ2-7
CASSWGTGRLNWQYF
TGTGCCAGCAGCTGGGGAACGGGACGTTTAAATTGGCAGTACTTC
>TRBV27|-|few|TRBJ1-1
CASHYQWRAFF
TGTGCCAGTCACTATCAGTGGAGGGCTTTCTTT
>TRBV12-3/TRBV12-4|-|-|TRBJ1-3
CASSLGVLGNTIYF
TGTGCCAGCAGTTTAGGGGTGCTTGGAAACACCATATATTTT
>TRBV19|TRBD1|-|TRBJ1-5
CASSPDRGRGQPQHF
TGTGCCAGTAGTCCCGACAGGGGGCGTGGACAGCCCCAGCATTTT
>TRBV21-1|-|many|TRBJ1-1
CASSKEVPSEGNTEAFF
TGTGCCAGCAGCAAAGAAGTCCCCTCAGAAGGCAACACTGAAGCTTTCTTT
>TRBV29-1|-|-|TRBJ2-7
CSVRSGHEQYF
TGCAGCGTACGGTCGGGACACGAGCAGTACTTC
>TRBV6-2/TRBV6-3|-|many|TRBJ2-3
CATLKTQYF
TGTGCCACCCTAAAAACGCAGTATTTT
>TRBV28|TRBD1|-|TRBJ2-3
CASSSQGVGADTQYF
TGTGCCAGCAGTTCCCAGGGGGTGGGGGCAGATACGCAGTATTTT